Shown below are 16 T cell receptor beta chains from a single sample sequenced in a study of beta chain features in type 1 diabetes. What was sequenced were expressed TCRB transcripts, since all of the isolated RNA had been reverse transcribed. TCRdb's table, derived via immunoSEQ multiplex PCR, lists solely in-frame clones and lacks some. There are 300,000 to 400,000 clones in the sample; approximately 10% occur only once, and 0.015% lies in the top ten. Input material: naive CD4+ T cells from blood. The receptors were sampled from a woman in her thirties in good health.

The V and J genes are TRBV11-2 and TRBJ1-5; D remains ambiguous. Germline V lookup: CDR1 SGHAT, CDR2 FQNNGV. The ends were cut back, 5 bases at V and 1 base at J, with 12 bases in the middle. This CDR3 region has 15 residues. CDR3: CASSRELTSNQPQHF. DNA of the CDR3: TGTGCCAGCAGCCGGGAACTGACAAGCAATCAGCCCCAGCATTTT.

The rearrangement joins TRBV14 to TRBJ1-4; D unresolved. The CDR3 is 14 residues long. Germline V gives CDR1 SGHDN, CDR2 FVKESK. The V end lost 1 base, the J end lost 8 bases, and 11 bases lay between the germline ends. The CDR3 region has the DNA TGTGCCAGCAGCCAAGTGACCGGAGCAGAAAAACTGTTTTTT. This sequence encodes CASSQVTGAEKLFF.

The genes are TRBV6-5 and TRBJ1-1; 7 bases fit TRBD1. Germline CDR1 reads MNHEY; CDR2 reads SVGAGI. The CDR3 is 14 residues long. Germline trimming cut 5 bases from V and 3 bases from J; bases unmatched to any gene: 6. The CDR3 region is CASSIGQGDTEAFF. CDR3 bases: TGTGCCAGCAGTATTGGGCAGGGGGACACTGAAGCTTTCTTT.

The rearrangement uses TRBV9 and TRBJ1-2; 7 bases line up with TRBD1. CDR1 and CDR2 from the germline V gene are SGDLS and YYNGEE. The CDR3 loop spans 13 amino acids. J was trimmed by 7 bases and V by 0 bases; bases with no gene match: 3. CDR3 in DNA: TGTGCCAGCAGCGTAGGACAGGGAGTTGGCTACACCTTC. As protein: CASSVGQGVGYTF.

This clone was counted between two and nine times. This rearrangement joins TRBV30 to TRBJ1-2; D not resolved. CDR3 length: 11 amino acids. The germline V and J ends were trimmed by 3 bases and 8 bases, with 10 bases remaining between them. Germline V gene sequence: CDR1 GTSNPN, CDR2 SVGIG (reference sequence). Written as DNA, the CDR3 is TGTGCCTGGAGCTCCCCGAGGGGCTACACCTTC. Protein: CAWSSPRGYTF.

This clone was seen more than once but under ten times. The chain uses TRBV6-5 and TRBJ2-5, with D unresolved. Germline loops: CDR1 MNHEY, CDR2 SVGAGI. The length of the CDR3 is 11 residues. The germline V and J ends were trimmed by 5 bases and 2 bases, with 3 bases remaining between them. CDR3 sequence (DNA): TGTGCCAGCAGTCAACAAGAGACCCAGTACTTC. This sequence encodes CASSQQETQYF.

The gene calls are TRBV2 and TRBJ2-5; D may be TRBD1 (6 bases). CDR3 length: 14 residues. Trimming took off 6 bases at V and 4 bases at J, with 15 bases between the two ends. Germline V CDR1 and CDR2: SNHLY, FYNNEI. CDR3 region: CASRDPTGPETQYF. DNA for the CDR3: TGTGCCAGCAGGGACCCGACAGGTCCAGAGACCCAGTACTTC.

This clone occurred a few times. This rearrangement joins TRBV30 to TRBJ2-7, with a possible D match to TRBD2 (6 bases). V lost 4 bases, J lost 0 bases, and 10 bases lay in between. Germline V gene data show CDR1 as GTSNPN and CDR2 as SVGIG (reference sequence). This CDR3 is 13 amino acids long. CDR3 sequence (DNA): TGTGCCTGGAACTTCGGGAGCTCCTACGAGCAGTACTTC. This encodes CAWNFGSSYEQYF. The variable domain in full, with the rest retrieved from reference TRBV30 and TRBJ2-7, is SQTIHQWPATLVQPVGSPLSLECTVEGTSNPNLYWYRQAAGRGLQLLFYSVGIGQISSEVPQNLSASRPQDRQFILSSKKLLLSDSGFYLCAWNFGSSYEQYFGPGTRLTVT.

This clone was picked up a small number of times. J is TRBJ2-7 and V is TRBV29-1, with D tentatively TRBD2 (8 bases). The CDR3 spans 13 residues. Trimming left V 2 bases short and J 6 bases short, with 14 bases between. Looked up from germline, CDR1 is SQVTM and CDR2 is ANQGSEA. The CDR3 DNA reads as TGCAGCGTTGAAAAGGGGGCGGGGGGCGAGCAGTACTTC. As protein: CSVEKGAGGEQYF.

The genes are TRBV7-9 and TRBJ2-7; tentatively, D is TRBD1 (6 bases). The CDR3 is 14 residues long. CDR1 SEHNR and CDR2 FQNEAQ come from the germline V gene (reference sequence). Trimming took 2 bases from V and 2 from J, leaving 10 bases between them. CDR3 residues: CASSLSGDAYEQYF. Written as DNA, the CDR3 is TGTGCCAGCAGCTTATCAGGGGACGCCTACGAGCAGTACTTC.

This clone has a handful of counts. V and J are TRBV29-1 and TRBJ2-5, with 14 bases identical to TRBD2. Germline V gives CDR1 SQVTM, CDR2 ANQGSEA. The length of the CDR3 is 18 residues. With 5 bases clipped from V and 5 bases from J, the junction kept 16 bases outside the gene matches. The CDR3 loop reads CSVLRRPGLAGVRETQYF. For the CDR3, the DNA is TGCAGCGTTTTAAGGCGCCCGGGACTAGCGGGAGTCAGGGAGACCCAGTACTTC.

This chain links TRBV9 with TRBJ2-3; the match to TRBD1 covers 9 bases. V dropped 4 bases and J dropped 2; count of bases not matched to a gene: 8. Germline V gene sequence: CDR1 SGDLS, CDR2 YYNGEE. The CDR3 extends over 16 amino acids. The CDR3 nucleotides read TGTGCCAGCAGCTTCCGACAGGGGGGGCACACAGATACGCAGTATTTT. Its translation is CASSFRQGGHTDTQYF.

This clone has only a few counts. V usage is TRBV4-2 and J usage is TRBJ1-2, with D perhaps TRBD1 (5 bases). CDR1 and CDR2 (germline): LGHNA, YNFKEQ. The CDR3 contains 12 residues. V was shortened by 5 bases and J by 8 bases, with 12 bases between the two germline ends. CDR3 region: CASSRDGGGYTF. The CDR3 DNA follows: TGTGCCAGCAGCAGAGACGGGGGGGGCTACACCTTC.

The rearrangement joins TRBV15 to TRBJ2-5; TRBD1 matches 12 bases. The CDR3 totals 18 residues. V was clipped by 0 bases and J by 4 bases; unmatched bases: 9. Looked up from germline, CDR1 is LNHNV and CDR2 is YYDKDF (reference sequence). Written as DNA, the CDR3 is TGTGCCACCAGCAGAGATCTGTCCGGGACAGGGGGCGGAGAGACCCAGTACTTC. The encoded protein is CATSRDLSGTGGGETQYF.

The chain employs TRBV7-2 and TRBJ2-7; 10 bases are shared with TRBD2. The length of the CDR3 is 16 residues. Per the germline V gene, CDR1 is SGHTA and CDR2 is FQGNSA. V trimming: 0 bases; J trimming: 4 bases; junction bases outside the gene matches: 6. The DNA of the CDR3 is TGTGCCAGCAGCTTAGCAAGCGGGAGGGACCCATACGAGCAGTACTTC. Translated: CASSLASGRDPYEQYF.

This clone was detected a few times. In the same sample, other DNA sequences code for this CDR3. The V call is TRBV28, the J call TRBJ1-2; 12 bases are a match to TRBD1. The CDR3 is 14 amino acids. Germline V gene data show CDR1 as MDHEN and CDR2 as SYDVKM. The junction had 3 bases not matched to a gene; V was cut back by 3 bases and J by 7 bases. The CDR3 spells CASSLGQGAGGYTF. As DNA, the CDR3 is TGTGCCAGCAGTTTGGGACAGGGGGCGGGTGGCTACACCTTC.